This TCR beta chain was identified during a study of regulatory T cells in long-lasting Graves disease. The study, taken as a whole, reports: The work looked only at peripheral blood and did not look at thyroid tissue.

This clonotype was recorded at least ten times. Its antigen is undetermined. From germline, CDR1 is SGHDT and CDR2 YYEEEE. Trimming left V 1 base short and J 4 bases short, with 12 bases between. The CDR3 spans 15 residues. Relying on iRepertoire HTBI primers and Arm-PCR of CDR3 regions, the team built TCR beta libraries. TCRdb independently ran MiXCR on the multiplex PCR reads; one entry per CDR3 protein. Of approximately 300,000 distinct CDR3 sequences listed, about a sixth are singletons. Sample time point: newly diagnosed GD, antithyroid drugs for less than 3 months. The authors made the TCR library using RNA they extracted from PBMCs. In each case, Graves' disease was diagnosed per American Thyroid Association guidelines. EDTA tubes held roughly 9 milliliters of peripheral blood from each patient.

This clonotype originated in a female donor with Graves disease. The genes are TRBV5-6 and TRBJ1-3; D is unresolved. The sample was peripheral blood mononuclear cells (PBMCs), taken at new diagnosis, from a patient treated with antithyroid drugs. The CDR3 is CASSLWLGIGNTIYF. Here the CDR3 DNA reads TGTGCCAGCAGCTTGTGGTTGGGGATCGGAAACACCATATATTTT.